This entry lists 29 T cell receptor beta chains sequenced from one sample in a study of blood T cell repertoires in COVID-19. Using immunoSEQ multiplex PCR, the repertoire was profiled, and TCRdb retains in-frame clones only, with some absent. The sample lists approximately 300,000 clones, roughly nine tenths occurring once. Material: PBMCs or T cells enriched from blood (not recorded which). The receptors originated from a woman in her thirties who had recovered from COVID-19.

The chain carries TRBV9 and TRBJ1-3, with a weak D call TRBD1 (6 bases). The germline V gene has CDR1 SGDLS and CDR2 YYNGEE. Trimming stripped 4 bases from V and 4 bases from J, with 12 bases between. This CDR3 has 14 amino acids. The CDR3 region has the DNA TGTGCCAGCAGCTCAGGGGACGTCGGAAACACCATATATTTT. Its protein is CASSSGDVGNTIYF.

This clone was detected once. The gene calls are TRBV19 and TRBJ1-1, with D tentatively TRBD1 (5 bases). The CDR3 spans 13 residues. Trimming removed 7 bases from V and 4 bases from J, with 13 bases in between. Germline V CDR1 and CDR2: LNHDA, SQIVND (reference sequence). This chain's CDR3 is CASNYGAGTEAFF. In nucleotides, the CDR3 is TGTGCCAGTAATTATGGGGCTGGCACTGAAGCTTTCTTT.

The DNA of the CDR3 is TGCAGCGCCGGGACTAGCGGAACCTACGAGCAGTACTTC. This gives the protein CSAGTSGTYEQYF. The chain joins TRBV29-1 to TRBJ2-7; 11 nucleotides align to TRBD2. V shed 7 bases, J shed 2 bases, and the junction held 4 bases outside the gene matches. The CDR3 extends over 13 amino acids. Germline CDR1 SQVTM, CDR2 ANQGSEA.

The chain links TRBV6-4 to TRBJ2-1; 9 nucleotides align to TRBD2. The CDR3 extends over 15 amino acids. CDR1 is MRHNA, CDR2 SNTAGT, per germline. J gave up 2 bases and V 4 bases, and 3 bases lay outside the gene matches. CDR3 nucleotides: TGTGCCAGCAGTGTAGCGGGGGACCCCTACAATGAGCAGTTCTTC. It translates to CASSVAGDPYNEQFF.

This clone was detected once. This sequence joins TRBV12-5 and TRBJ2-2, with TRBD2 as a possible D gene (5 bases). From germline, CDR1 is LGHNT and CDR2 FRNRAP. With 2 bases removed from V and 5 bases from J, the gap between germline ends came to 18 bases. There are 17 residues in the CDR3. The DNA for the CDR3 is TGTGCTAGTGGTTTGAGGCGGGCCGTACTAACTACCGGGGAGCTGTTTTTT. Protein: CASGLRRAVLTTGELFF.

This chain connects TRBV4-3 to TRBJ2-3; 16 bases are shared with TRBD2. The CDR3 totals 17 residues. With 4 bases clipped from V and 6 bases from J, the junction kept 7 bases outside the gene matches. In germline, CDR1 is LGHNA, CDR2 YSLEER. CDR3 region: CASSPGTSGGAGDTQYF. The CDR3 DNA reads as TGCGCCAGCAGCCCTGGGACTAGCGGGGGGGCCGGGGATACGCAGTATTTT.

This chain links TRBV27 with TRBJ1-2; TRBD1 aligns across 9 bases. V shed 3 bases and J 8 bases; nucleotides not matched to a gene: 1. Germline lookup yields CDR1 MNHEY and CDR2 SMNVEV (reference sequence). The CDR3 is made up of 12 amino acids. The CDR3 sequence: CASSFGTGGYTF. Written as DNA, the CDR3 is TGTGCCAGCAGTTTCGGGACAGGGGGCTACACCTTC.

The chain joins TRBV7-9 to TRBJ1-6; 10 bases map to TRBD1. CDR1 is SEHNR, CDR2 FQNEAQ, per germline (reference sequence). V was pared by 5 bases and J by 6 bases, with 4 bases of the junction left unmatched. The CDR3 has 15 residues. The DNA of the CDR3 is TGTGCCAGCAGCCCCGGGACAGGGGCTAATTCACCCCTCCACTTT. Translating it yields CASSPGTGANSPLHF.

The chain employs TRBV6-5 and TRBJ1-1, with D perhaps TRBD1 (6 bases). Germline V gene lookup returns CDR1 MNHEY and CDR2 SVGAGI. The CDR3 has 12 residues. V shed 6 bases and J shed 4 bases, with 9 bases lying between them. The CDR3: CASSRGTTEAFF. In DNA, the CDR3 is TGTGCCAGCAGCAGGGGAACCACTGAAGCTTTCTTT.

The chain couples TRBV30 to TRBJ1-4, with D possibly TRBD1 on 6 matching bases. Germline loops: CDR1 GTSNPN, CDR2 SVGIG (reference sequence). Trimming removed 3 bases at V and 7 bases at J, with 21 bases between. The CDR3 is made up of 16 amino acids. This CDR3 is CAWSGNWGGHPEKLFF. The CDR3, as DNA: TGTGCCTGGAGCGGAAACTGGGGGGGGCATCCTGAAAAACTGTTTTTT.

CDR3 nucleotide sequence: TGCGCCAGCAGCTTGGCCTACAGGGAAGGGTCCGAGCAGTACTTC. Residues: CASSLAYREGSEQYF. The chain carries TRBV5-1 and TRBJ2-7; tentatively, D is TRBD1 (6 bases). In germline, CDR1 is SGHRS, CDR2 YFSETQ. The CDR3 is 15 residues long. Deletions cut 0 bases from V and 6 bases from J, with 16 bases between.

The chain joins TRBV3-1 (or the pseudogene TRBV3-2) to TRBJ1-2; 8 nucleotides align to TRBD1. Germline CDR1 is LGHDT and CDR2 is YNNKEL (reference sequence). The V gene end was trimmed by 4 bases and the J gene end by 4 bases; junction bases not matched to a gene: 2. This CDR3 spans 13 amino acids. The CDR3 spells CASSPTGAYGYTF. Here the CDR3 DNA reads TGTGCCAGCAGCCCGACAGGGGCCTATGGCTACACCTTC.

J is TRBJ2-1 and V is TRBV5-6; TRBD2 matches 12 bases. Trimming removed 4 bases from V and 13 bases from J; junction bases left unmatched: 3. The CDR3 contains 12 residues. Germline V gene data show CDR1 as SGHDT and CDR2 as YYEEEE. CDR3 sequence (DNA): TGTGCCAGCAGCCTAGCGGGGGGGCTCCAGTTCTTC. This codes for CASSLAGGLQFF. Full variable domain (missing parts from reference TRBV5-6 and TRBJ2-1): DAGVTQSPTHLIKTRGQQVTLRCSPKSGHDTVSWYQQALGQGPQFIFQYYEEEERQRGNFPDRFSGHQFPNYSSELNVNALLLGDSALYLCASSLAGGLQFFGPGTRLTVL.

There are a few counts of this clone. The J gene is TRBJ2-7, the V gene TRBV6-6; 9 bases fit TRBD1. The CDR3 has 15 amino acids. The V gene's germline CDR1 is MNHNY and CDR2 SVGAGI (reference sequence). V trimming: 9 bases; J trimming: 3 bases; junction bases outside the gene matches: 12. The CDR3: CASSPRPGQGYEQYF. The CDR3 DNA follows: TGTGCCAGTTCCCCCCGTCCGGGACAGGGCTACGAGCAGTACTTC.

The chain employs TRBV19 and TRBJ2-7; D may be TRBD1 (7 bases). CDR1 LNHDA and CDR2 SQIVND come from the germline V gene (reference sequence). Trimming took 5 bases from V and 4 from J, leaving 18 bases between them. The CDR3 totals 15 residues. CDR3 nucleotides: TGTGCCAGTAGTCCAGGGGGGACGGGACTTTACGAGCAGTACTTC. It specifies CASSPGGTGLYEQYF. Full variable domain (remainder filled in from reference TRBV19 and TRBJ2-7): DGGITQSPKYLFRKEGQNVTLSCEQNLNHDAMYWYRQDPGQGLRLIYYSQIVNDFQKGDIAEGYSVSREKKESFPLTVTSAQKNPTAFYLCASSPGGTGLYEQYFGPGTRLTVT.

The V call is TRBV2, the J call TRBJ2-5; 9 positions agree with TRBD2. Germline CDR1 and CDR2: SNHLY and FYNNEI. The junction had 9 bases not matched to a gene; V was cut back by 3 bases and J by 4 bases. The CDR3 sequence is 16 residues long. This CDR3 reads CASSESRLAARETQYF. The CDR3 bases are TGTGCCAGCAGTGAGAGCCGACTAGCGGCCCGAGAGACCCAGTACTTC.

The chain carries TRBV19 and TRBJ2-7, with a weak D call TRBD1 (6 bases). Germline V lookup: CDR1 LNHDA, CDR2 SQIVND (reference sequence). V shed 6 bases and J shed 3 bases, with 12 bases lying between them. The CDR3 length is 13 residues. CDR3 sequence: CASSNTGFYEQYF. CDR3 DNA sequence: TGTGCCAGTAGCAATACAGGGTTCTACGAGCAGTACTTC.

The chain joins TRBV7-2 to TRBJ2-7; 12 bases agree with TRBD2. The length of the CDR3 is 19 residues. With 5 bases clipped from V and 2 bases from J, the junction kept 16 bases outside the gene matches. Germline CDR1 is SGHTA and CDR2 is FQGNSA. The CDR3 here is CASSPRLTSGGPIPYEQYF. The DNA for the CDR3 is TGTGCCAGCAGCCCTCGTCTCACTAGCGGGGGGCCTATTCCCTACGAGCAGTACTTC.

The chain is built from TRBV7-6 and TRBJ1-1; D is possibly TRBD1 (6 bases). The V end lost 2 bases, the J end lost 6 bases, and 16 bases lay between the germline ends. This CDR3 has 15 residues. Per germline, CDR1 SGHVS and CDR2 FNYEAQ. CDR3 DNA sequence: TGTGCCAGCAGCTTAATCGAGGGGGATAGCGCTGAAGCTTTCTTT. Translation gives CASSLIEGDSAEAFF.

Written as DNA, the CDR3 is TGCGCCAGCAGTCCGGGGGGGATTGGTTGGGATCAGCCCCAGCATTTT. This encodes CASSPGGIGWDQPQHF. The genes are TRBV5-1 and TRBJ1-5; possibly TRBD1 for D (5 bases). CDR1 and CDR2 (germline): SGHRS, YFSETQ. With 5 bases removed from V and 5 bases from J, the gap between germline ends came to 20 bases. This CDR3 region has 16 residues.

This chain uses TRBV11-2 with TRBJ1-6; D gene unclear. The CDR3 loop spans 12 amino acids. Germline V gives CDR1 SGHAT, CDR2 FQNNGV. V lost 2 bases and J lost 14, with 10 bases in between. CDR3 protein: CASSLIEGTLHF. CDR3 nucleotides: TGTGCCAGCAGCTTAATCGAGGGCACCCTCCACTTT.

The V and J genes are TRBV4-2 and TRBJ1-1, with 8 positions matching TRBD1. The CDR3 is 15 amino acids. V trimming: 4 bases; J trimming: 7 bases; junction bases outside the gene matches: 11. Germline loops: CDR1 LGHNA, CDR2 YNFKEQ. CDR3 bases: TGTGCCAGCAGCCCAAAGGGGCAGGGGGCGGTTGAAGCTTTCTTT. Translated, it gives CASSPKGQGAVEAFF.

CDR3 coding DNA: TGCGCCAGCCGAGGGGGGAACACTGAAGCTTTCTTT. Residues: CASRGGNTEAFF. The J gene is TRBJ1-1, the V gene TRBV10-2, with D possibly TRBD1 on 6 matching bases. V was clipped by 8 bases and J by 1 base, with 8 bases between them. This CDR3 has 12 residues. In germline, CDR1 is WSHSY, CDR2 SAAADI.

Points on this clone: The junction shows a germline mismatch at one end, possibly a read error. The same CDR3 is also encoded by other DNA sequences in this sample. V is TRBV30 and J is TRBJ2-7, with 9 positions matching TRBD2. From germline, CDR1 is GTSNPN and CDR2 SVGIG (reference sequence). The CDR3 has 15 residues. CDR3 sequence reads: CAWRQGTSRRREQYF. The CDR3 DNA follows: TGTGCTTGGAGGCAAGGGACTAGCCGACGTCGCGAGCAGTACTTC.

The chain has TRBV11-2 and TRBJ1-4; 9 nucleotides align to TRBD1. The CDR3 has 13 residues. CDR1 is SGHAT, CDR2 FQNNGV, per germline. The ends lost 5 bases at V and 8 bases at J; junction bases unmatched: 3. DNA for the CDR3: TGTGCCAGCAGCCTTGACAGGGGGGAAAAACTGTTTTTT. It encodes CASSLDRGEKLFF.

The chain couples TRBV7-2 to TRBJ1-1; D is possibly TRBD1 (5 bases). The CDR3 has 15 residues. Trimming stripped 1 base from V and 1 base from J, with 10 bases between. Germline V gives CDR1 SGHTA, CDR2 FQGNSA. This CDR3 reads CASSLVGTANTEAFF. CDR3 nucleotide sequence: TGTGCCAGCAGCTTAGTTGGGACTGCGAACACTGAAGCTTTCTTT. Variable domain in full (rest from reference TRBV7-2 and TRBJ1-1): GAGVSQSPSNKVTEKGKDVELRCDPISGHTALYWYRQSLGQGLEFLIYFQGNSAPDKSGLPSDRFSAERTGGSVSTLTIQRTQQEDSAVYLCASSLVGTANTEAFFGQGTRLTVV.

This chain links TRBV19 with TRBJ1-1; D possibly corresponds to TRBD1 (6 bases). CDR1 and CDR2 from the germline V gene are LNHDA and SQIVND (reference sequence). V was trimmed by 4 bases and J by 5 bases, leaving 20 bases between them. CDR3 length equals 16 residues. In DNA form, the CDR3 reads TGTGCCAGTAGTACAGACATGTTAGGGGGGGTAACTGAAGCTTTCTTT. Its protein product is CASSTDMLGGVTEAFF.

This chain links TRBV4-1 with TRBJ2-7, with D maybe TRBD2 (6 bases). The CDR3 totals 15 residues. V lost 6 bases, J lost 2 bases, and 17 bases lay in between. The germline CDR1 and CDR2 sequences are MGHRA and YSYEKL. Written as DNA, the CDR3 is TGCGCCAGCAGTCAAAGAGACGGGAGCCCCTACGAGCAGTACTTC. Translating it yields CASSQRDGSPYEQYF.

V gene TRBV6-5 combines with J gene TRBJ2-7, with D hard to call. Germline lookup yields CDR1 MNHEY and CDR2 SVGAGI. The V end lost 0 bases, the J end lost 3 bases, and 9 bases lay between the germline ends. The CDR3 has 14 residues. The CDR3 bases are TGTGCCAGCAGTTACTCTACCAGTTTCTACGAGCAGTACTTC. Translating it yields CASSYSTSFYEQYF.